Sequencing of this T cell receptor (beta chain) was carried out in a study of cytotoxic CD8 clonotypes in ibrutinib-treated CLL. The table came from immunoSEQ multiplex PCR; TCRdb's copy has only in-frame clones and leaves some out. Of approximately 130,000 clones in the sample, around four fifths were seen once. Study-level results: Clonality climbed at ibrutinib response, then dropped toward baseline at progression. Investigators sampled sustained-remission and progressing patients at differing times.

CDR3 length: 15 residues. CDR1 is SGHTA, CDR2 FQGNSA, per germline. J was trimmed by 4 bases and V by 3 bases; bases with no gene match: 4. This clone showed up just a few times. The antigen is unknown. The source was PBMCs, collected after 24 months of ibrutinib treatment. The receptor was derived from a human donor with chronic lymphocytic leukemia. The V gene is TRBV7-2, the J gene TRBJ2-1, with 9 bases identical to TRBD2. The CDR3 coding sequence is TGTGCCAGCAGCTTCTCTAGCGGGGTGTACAATGAGCAGTTCTTC. It specifies CASSFSSGVYNEQFF.